This T cell receptor beta chain was identified in a study of cytomegalovirus exposure and HLA in healthy donors. Germline CDR1 is SGHTA and CDR2 is FQGTGA. The CDR3 runs 13 residues. The V end lost 5 bases, the J end lost 12 bases, and 17 bases lay between the germline ends. 60 Vbeta and 13 Jbeta primers were used in PCR. Sequencing was performed with immunoSEQ multiplex PCR; in TCRdb, only in-frame clones are kept and a portion is missing. The sample includes some 190,000 clones, roughly four fifths seen only once; the top ten take around 1.6%. The count of this clone is one. The sequencing sample was made of PBMCs. The origin of this receptor is a man between 18 and 35 years old in good health and CMV-seronegative. The rearrangement joins TRBV7-3 to TRBJ2-1, with D tentatively TRBD2 (6 bases). The CDR3 coding sequence is TGTGCCAGCAGCCGTACCTCGACTAGTTGGCAGTTCTTC. Amino acids: CASSRTSTSWQFF.